The next 9 T cell receptor beta chains were all read from a single sample in a study of blood T cell repertoires in COVID-19. Here immunoSEQ multiplex PCR was the method, and the copy in TCRdb shows in-frame clones only, minus some. The sample includes a few hundred thousand clones, about 90% of them seen just once. The specimen sequenced was peripheral blood. The receptors shown here come from a man aged 60 to 69 with acute or convalescent COVID-19.

The chain carries TRBV30 and TRBJ1-2; 9 bases match TRBD1. V was pared by 3 bases and J by 4 bases, with 6 bases of the junction left unmatched. CDR3 size: 14 residues. From germline, CDR1 is GTSNPN and CDR2 SVGIG (reference sequence). The CDR3 region is CAWRVWTGVYGYTF. CDR3 DNA: TGTGCCTGGAGAGTTTGGACAGGGGTCTATGGCTACACCTTC.

V usage is TRBV3-1 (or the pseudogene TRBV3-2) and J usage is TRBJ2-7; perhaps TRBD2 as D (5 bases). Trimming removed 1 base from V and 1 base from J, with 11 bases in between. Germline V gene sequence: CDR1 LGHDT, CDR2 YNNKEL (reference sequence). The CDR3 extends over 15 amino acids. CDR3 sequence: CASSQGAAASYEQYF. CDR3 DNA: TGTGCCAGCAGCCAAGGGGCAGCGGCGTCCTACGAGCAGTACTTC.

The chain carries TRBV6-5 and TRBJ2-5; a possible D gene is TRBD1 (6 bases). The CDR3 runs 13 residues. V lost 8 bases and J 3 bases, leaving 13 bases between the germline ends. CDR1 and CDR2 (germline): MNHEY, SVGAGI. This CDR3 is CASAVQGEETQYF. In DNA, the CDR3 is TGTGCCAGCGCCGTACAGGGCGAAGAGACCCAGTACTTC.

The V and J genes are TRBV4-3 and TRBJ2-1; the match to TRBD2 covers 8 bases. This CDR3 is 13 amino acids long. Trimming cost V 4 bases and J 12 bases; bases outside gene matches: 8. From germline, CDR1 is LGHNA and CDR2 YSLEER. CDR3 sequence: CASSLAGGERQFF. The CDR3 DNA reads TGCGCCAGCAGCCTTGCCGGGGGGGAGAGGCAGTTCTTC.

The rearrangement joins TRBV28 to TRBJ1-2; 8 bases map to TRBD1. Per germline, CDR1 MDHEN and CDR2 SYDVKM. The CDR3 runs 14 residues. The V segment lost 6 bases and the J segment 8 bases; nucleotides outside the gene matches: 11. The CDR3 DNA follows: TGTGCCAGCAGACTGATAGGGACAGGCTGGGGCTACACCTTC. Amino acids: CASRLIGTGWGYTF.

This sequence joins TRBV29-1 and TRBJ1-1, with TRBD1 as a possible D gene (5 bases). CDR1 is SQVTM and CDR2 is ANQGSEA in the germline V gene. V was clipped by 3 bases and J by 0 bases, with 11 bases between them. CDR3 size: 14 residues. The CDR3 DNA reads TGCAGCGTTGACCCAGGGAAAGTGAACACTGAAGCTTTCTTT. This encodes CSVDPGKVNTEAFF. The complete variable domain, with remaining parts taken from reference TRBV29-1 and TRBJ1-1, reads SAVISQKPSRDICQRGTSLTIQCQVDSQVTMMFWYRQQPGQSLTLIATANQGSEATYESGFVIDKFPISRPNLTFSTLTVSNMSPEDSSIYLCSVDPGKVNTEAFFGQGTRLTVV.

J is TRBJ1-1 and V is TRBV11-3; 10 bases align to TRBD1. V was clipped by 3 bases and J by 1 base; unmatched bases: 2. CDR1 SGHNT and CDR2 YENEEA come from the germline V gene. This CDR3 has 15 amino acids. As DNA, the CDR3 is TGTGCCAGCAGCTTCAGGACAGGGGGGAACACTGAAGCTTTCTTT. It translates to CASSFRTGGNTEAFF. The entire variable domain, with the rest obtained from reference TRBV11-3 and TRBJ1-1, is as follows: EAGVVQSPRYKIIEKKQPVAFWCNPISGHNTLYWYLQNLGQGPELLIRYENEEAVDDSQLPKDRFSAERLKGVDSTLKIQPAELGDSAVYLCASSFRTGGNTEAFFGQGTRLTVV.

The J gene is TRBJ2-7, the V gene TRBV24-1; 8 bases fit TRBD1. Germline trimming cut 6 bases from V and 5 bases from J; bases unmatched to any gene: 5. The CDR3 is 13 amino acids. Per germline, CDR1 KGHDR and CDR2 SFDVKD. CDR3 nucleotide sequence: TGTGCCACCAGTAAACCAGGGGGCGACGAGCAGTACTTC. As protein: CATSKPGGDEQYF.

This chain uses TRBV6-2 or TRBV6-3 with TRBJ2-7, with D unclear. CDR3 size: 13 residues. CDR1 and CDR2 from the germline V gene are MNHEY and SVGEGT. The germline V and J ends were trimmed by 2 bases and 3 bases, with 8 bases remaining between them. The CDR3 bases are TGTGCCAGCAGTTACAGAGCCATCTACGAGCAGTACTTC. Encoded protein: CASSYRAIYEQYF.